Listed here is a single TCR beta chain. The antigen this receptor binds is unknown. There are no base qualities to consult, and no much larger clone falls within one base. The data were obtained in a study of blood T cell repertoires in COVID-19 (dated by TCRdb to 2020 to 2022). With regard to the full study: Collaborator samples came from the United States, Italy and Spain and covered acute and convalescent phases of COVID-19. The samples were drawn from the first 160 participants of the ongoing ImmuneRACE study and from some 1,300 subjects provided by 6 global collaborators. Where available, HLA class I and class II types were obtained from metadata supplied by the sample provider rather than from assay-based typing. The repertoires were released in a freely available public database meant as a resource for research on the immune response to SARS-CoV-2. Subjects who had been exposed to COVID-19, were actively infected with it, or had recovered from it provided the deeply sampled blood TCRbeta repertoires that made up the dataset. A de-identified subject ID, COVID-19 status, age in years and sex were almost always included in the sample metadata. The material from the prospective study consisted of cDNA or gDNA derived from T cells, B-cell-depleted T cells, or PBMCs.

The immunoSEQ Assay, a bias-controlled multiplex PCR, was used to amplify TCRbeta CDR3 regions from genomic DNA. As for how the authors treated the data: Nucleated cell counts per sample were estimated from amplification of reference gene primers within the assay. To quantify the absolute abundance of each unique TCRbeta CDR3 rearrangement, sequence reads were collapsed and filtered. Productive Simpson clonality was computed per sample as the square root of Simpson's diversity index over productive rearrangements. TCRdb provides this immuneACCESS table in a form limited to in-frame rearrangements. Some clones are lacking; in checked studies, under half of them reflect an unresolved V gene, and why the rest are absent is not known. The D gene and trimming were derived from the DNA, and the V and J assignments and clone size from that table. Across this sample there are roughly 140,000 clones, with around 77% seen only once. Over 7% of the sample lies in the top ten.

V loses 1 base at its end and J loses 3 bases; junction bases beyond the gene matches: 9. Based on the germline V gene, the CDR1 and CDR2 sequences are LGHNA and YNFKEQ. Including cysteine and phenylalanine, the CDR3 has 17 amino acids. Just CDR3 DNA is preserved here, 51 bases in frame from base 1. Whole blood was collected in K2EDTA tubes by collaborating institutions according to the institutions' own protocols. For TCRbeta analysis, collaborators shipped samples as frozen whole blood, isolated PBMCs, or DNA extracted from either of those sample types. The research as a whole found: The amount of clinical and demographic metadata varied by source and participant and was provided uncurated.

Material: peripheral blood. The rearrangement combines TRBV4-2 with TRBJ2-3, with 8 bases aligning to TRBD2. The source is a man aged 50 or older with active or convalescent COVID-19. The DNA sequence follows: TGTGCCAGCAGCCAAGCCGGGGGGGAGAGTTGGACAGATACGCAGTATTTT. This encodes CASSQAGGESWTDTQYF.